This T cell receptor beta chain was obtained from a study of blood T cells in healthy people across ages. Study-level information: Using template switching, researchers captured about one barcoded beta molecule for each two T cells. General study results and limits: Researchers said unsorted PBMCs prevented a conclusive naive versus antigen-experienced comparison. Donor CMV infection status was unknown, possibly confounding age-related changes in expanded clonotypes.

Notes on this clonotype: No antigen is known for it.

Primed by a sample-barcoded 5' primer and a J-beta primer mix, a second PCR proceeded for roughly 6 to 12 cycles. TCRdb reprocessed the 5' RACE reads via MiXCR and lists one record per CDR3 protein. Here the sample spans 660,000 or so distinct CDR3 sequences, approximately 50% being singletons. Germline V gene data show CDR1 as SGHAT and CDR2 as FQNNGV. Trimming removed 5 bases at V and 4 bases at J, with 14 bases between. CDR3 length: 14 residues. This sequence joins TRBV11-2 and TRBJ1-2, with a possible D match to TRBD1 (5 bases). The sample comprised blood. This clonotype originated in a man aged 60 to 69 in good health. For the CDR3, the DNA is TGTGCCAGCAGCATCGAACAGGCCTCCTATGGCTACACCTTC. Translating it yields CASSIEQASYGYTF.